Sequencing of this TCR beta chain was carried out in a study of blood T cell repertoires in COVID-19. Here immunoSEQ multiplex PCR was the method, and the copy in TCRdb shows in-frame clones only, minus some. Here the sample spans approximately 61,000 clones, 86% being singletons. The specimen was peripheral blood. The receptor was derived from a human donor in a cohort sampled during active COVID-19.

This chain's CDR3 is CASSPVTEPYEQYF. CDR3 bases: TGTGCCAGCTCACCAGTAACAGAACCCTACGAGCAGTACTTC. The chain couples TRBV18 to TRBJ2-7; D unclear. Trimming cost V 2 bases and J 2 bases, with 10 bases left between them. Germline lookup yields CDR1 KGHSH and CDR2 LQKENI. This CDR3 is 14 amino acids long.